This TCR beta chain originates from a study of blood T cell repertoires in COVID-19. Study context: Samples taken during acute and convalescent COVID-19 were collected in the United States, Italy and Spain.

The authors' processing: Scientists estimated how many nucleated cells there were by amplifying reference gene primers. Using immunoSEQ multiplex PCR, the repertoire was profiled, and TCRdb retains in-frame clones only, with some absent. Clone size and the V and J calls come from that table; the DNA yielded D and trimming. Altogether a few hundred thousand clones are present, about 85% being singletons, with the ten largest covering approximately 18%. This CDR3 is built from 17 residues. V dropped 4 bases and J dropped 0 bases, with 19 bases sitting between them. Germline lookup yields CDR1 SGHRS and CDR2 YFSETQ.

The TCR originated in a man aged 35 to 55 who had recovered from COVID-19. This chain joins TRBV5-1 and TRBJ1-1; a weak D match, TRBD1 (5 bases). Sequencing was done on a sample of PBMCs or T cells enriched from blood (not recorded which). In nucleotides, the CDR3 is TGCGCCAGCAGCGAAGGCGGGGGGATTGCCGTGAACACTGAAGCTTTCTTT. Its protein product is CASSEGGGIAVNTEAFF.